This is a list of T cell receptor beta chains from one sample in a study of T-cell memory formation after mild COVID-19. TCRdb recomputed calls from the 5' RACE reads with MiXCR, one row per CDR3 protein. The sample holds roughly 160,000 distinct CDR3 sequences, roughly 11% seen once. The sample taken for sequencing was PBMCs or a T cell subset sorted from them (not recorded which). The receptor set was obtained from a man aged 18 to 29 who had mild COVID-19 (a few samples of this study predate the infection). Cell type and time point are not known. The CDR3 runs from the conserved cysteine through the conserved F or W. D genes are given only for firm matches. Size is omitted from some rows. Given values are once, few, many or a class for expanded clones.

>.|.|TRBV4-2|TRBJ1-5
CASSQDTVRNQPQHF
TGTGCCAGCAGCCAAGATACAGTTAGAAATCAGCCCCAGCATTTT
>.|.|TRBV10-1|TRBJ1-1
CASRESGSGFWTEAFF
TGCGCCAGCAGAGAATCGGGGAGCGGGTTTTGGACTGAAGCTTTCTTT
>few|TRBD1|TRBV2|TRBJ2-2
CASSESPDRDTGELFF
TGTGCCAGCAGTGAATCCCCTGACAGGGACACCGGGGAGCTGTTTTTT
>few|TRBD1|TRBV4-1|TRBJ1-2
CASSPRTGLFYGYTF
TGCGCCAGCAGCCCCCGGACAGGGCTTTTCTATGGCTACACCTTC
>many|.|TRBV18|TRBJ1-2
CASSSDGQYGYTF
TGTGCCAGCTCATCCGACGGCCAGTATGGCTACACCTTC
>.|.|TRBV14|TRBJ1-4
CASSQVGTRGEKLFF
TGTGCCAGCAGCCAAGTGGGGACGCGAGGTGAAAAACTGTTTTTT
>.|.|TRBV25-1|TRBJ2-2
CASRESGNTGELFF
TGTGCCAGCAGGGAGAGCGGGAACACCGGGGAGCTGTTTTTT
>few|.|TRBV24-1|TRBJ1-5
CATSVNLGDTDTQHF
TGTGCCACCAGTGTCAACCTCGGGGACACAGATACGCAGCATTTT
>few|.|TRBV14|TRBJ2-7
CASSQRIQGLGEQYF
TGTGCCAGCAGCCAACGAATACAGGGCCTAGGGGAGCAGTACTTC
>many|.|TRBV11-2|TRBJ2-7
CASTSIGRVNSYEQYF
TGTGCCAGCACCTCAATCGGACGGGTCAACTCCTACGAGCAGTACTTC
>few|TRBD2|TRBV30|TRBJ2-1
CAWGGTSVSYEQFF
TGTGCCTGGGGGGGGACTAGCGTTTCCTATGAGCAGTTCTTC
>few|.|TRBV15|TRBJ2-5
CATSRESVTQYF
TGTGCCACCAGCAGGGAAAGTGTGACCCAGTACTTC
>few|.|TRBV6-5|TRBJ2-3
CASSTYFTQYF
TGTGCCAGCAGTACCTATTTTACGCAGTATTTT
>few|TRBD1|TRBV7-3|TRBJ1-5
CASSPSGGDSSLHF
TGTGCCAGCAGCCCATCTGGGGGGGACAGTAGTTTGCATTTT
>.|.|TRBV24-1|TRBJ1-1
CATRRGGENTEAFF
TGTGCCACCAGGAGGGGGGGAGAGAACACTGAAGCTTTCTTT
>many|.|TRBV29-1|TRBJ1-1
CSVGSRGGMNTEAFF
TGCAGCGTTGGTTCCCGGGGAGGAATGAACACTGAAGCTTTCTTT
>.|.|TRBV18|TRBJ1-3
CASSLRGNSGNTIYF
TGTGCCAGCTCACTCAGGGGAAACTCTGGAAACACCATATATTTT
>few|.|TRBV27|TRBJ1-4
CASSLMGANEKLFF
TGTGCCAGCAGTTTAATGGGGGCTAATGAAAAACTGTTTTTT
>few|.|TRBV7-2|TRBJ2-1
CASSPSSGNEQFF
TGTGCCAGCAGCCCGTCCTCGGGCAATGAGCAGTTCTTC
>.|TRBD2|TRBV5-4|TRBJ2-4
CASSLLGGGNIQYF
TGTGCCAGCAGCTTGCTAGGCGGGGGTAACATTCAGTACTTC
>.|.|TRBV12-3/TRBV12-4|TRBJ1-1
CASSFGGDEAFF
TGTGCCAGCAGTTTTGGGGGTGATGAAGCTTTCTTT
>few|.|TRBV11-2|TRBJ1-2
CASSLYLTGLGYTF
TGTGCCAGCAGCTTATACCTCACAGGGCTTGGCTACACCTTC
>.|TRBD1|TRBV12-3/TRBV12-4|TRBJ1-6
CASSSTGAGSPLHF
TGTGCCAGCTCCTCCACAGGGGCTGGTTCACCCCTCCACTTT
>many|.|TRBV20-1|TRBJ2-5
CSARGGALQETQYF
TGCAGTGCTAGGGGGGGTGCCTTACAAGAGACCCAGTACTTC
>few|.|TRBV2|TRBJ2-7
CASRANPRDYEQYF
TGTGCCAGCAGGGCCAACCCACGAGACTACGAGCAGTACTTC
>.|.|TRBV29-1|TRBJ2-1
CSALVSGDLQQFF
TGCAGCGCCCTAGTGTCTGGGGACCTCCAACAGTTCTTC
>few|.|TRBV7-9|TRBJ2-3
CASSLGQPSRTDTQYF
TGTGCCAGCAGCTTAGGCCAGCCGAGTCGCACAGATACGCAGTATTTT
>.|.|TRBV7-6|TRBJ2-5
CASSSGAWETQYF
TGTGCCAGCAGCTCAGGGGCTTGGGAGACCCAGTACTTC